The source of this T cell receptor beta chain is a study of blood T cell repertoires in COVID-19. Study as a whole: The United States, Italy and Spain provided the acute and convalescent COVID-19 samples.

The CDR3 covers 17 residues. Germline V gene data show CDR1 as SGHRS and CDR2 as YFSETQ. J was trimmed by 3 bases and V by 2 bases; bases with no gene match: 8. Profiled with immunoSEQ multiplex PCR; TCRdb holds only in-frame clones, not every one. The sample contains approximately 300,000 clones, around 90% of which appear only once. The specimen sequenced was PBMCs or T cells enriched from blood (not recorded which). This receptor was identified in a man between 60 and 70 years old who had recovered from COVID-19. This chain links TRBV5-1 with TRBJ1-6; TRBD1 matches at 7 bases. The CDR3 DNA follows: TGCGCCAGCAGCTTTACGCTAGGGGACAGCTATAATTCACCCCTCCACTTT. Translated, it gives CASSFTLGDSYNSPLHF.